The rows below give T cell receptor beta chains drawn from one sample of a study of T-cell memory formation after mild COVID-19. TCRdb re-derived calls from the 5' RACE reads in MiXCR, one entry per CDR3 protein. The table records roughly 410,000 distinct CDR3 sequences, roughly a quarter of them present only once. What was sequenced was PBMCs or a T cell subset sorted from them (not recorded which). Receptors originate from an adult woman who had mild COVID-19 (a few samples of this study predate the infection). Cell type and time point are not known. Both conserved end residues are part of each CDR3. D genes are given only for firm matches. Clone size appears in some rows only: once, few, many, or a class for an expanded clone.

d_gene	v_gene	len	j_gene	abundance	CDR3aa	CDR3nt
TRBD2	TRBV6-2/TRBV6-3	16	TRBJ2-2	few	CASSQLSGRLSGELFF	TGTGCCAGCAGCCAACTAAGCGGGAGGCTCTCCGGGGAGCTGTTTTTT
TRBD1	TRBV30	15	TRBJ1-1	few	CAWIGQGVPTVEAFF	TGTGCCTGGATAGGACAGGGAGTACCAACTGTTGAAGCTTTCTTT
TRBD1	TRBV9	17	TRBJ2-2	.	CASSPLGQGGNTGELFF	TGTGCCAGCAGCCCCCTCGGACAGGGAGGAAACACCGGGGAGCTGTTTTTT
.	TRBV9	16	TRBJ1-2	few	CASSVVRTPNIYGYTF	TGTGCCAGCAGCGTAGTGCGGACACCTAATATCTATGGCTACACCTTC
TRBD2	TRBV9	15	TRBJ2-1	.	CASSGGLAVYNEQFF	TGTGCCAGCAGCGGGGGACTAGCGGTCTACAATGAGCAGTTCTTC
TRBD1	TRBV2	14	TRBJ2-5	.	CASSEAGQQETQYF	TGTGCCAGCAGTGAAGCGGGACAGCAAGAGACCCAGTACTTC
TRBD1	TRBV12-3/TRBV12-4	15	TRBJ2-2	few	CASSTRNRGTGELFF	TGTGCCAGCAGTACCCGCAACAGGGGGACCGGGGAGCTGTTTTTT
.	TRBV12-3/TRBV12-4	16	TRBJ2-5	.	CASSSRDSGGHATQYF	TGTGCCAGCAGTTCCCGGGACTCGGGGGGCCATGCGACCCAGTACTTC
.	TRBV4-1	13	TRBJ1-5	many	CASSQDRQQPQHF	TGCGCCAGCAGCCAAGATCGCCAACAGCCCCAGCATTTT
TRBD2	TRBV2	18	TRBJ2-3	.	CASSEAPSSGIGTDTQYF	TGTGCCAGCAGTGAAGCGCCGTCCAGCGGGATAGGGACAGATACGCAGTATTTT
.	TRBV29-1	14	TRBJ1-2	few	CSVEGPESTYGYTF	TGCAGCGTTGAGGGACCAGAAAGTACCTATGGCTACACCTTC
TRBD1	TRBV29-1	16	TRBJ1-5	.	CSVVTGGGSSDQPQHF	TGCAGCGTTGTGACAGGGGGGGGTAGTAGCGATCAGCCCCAGCATTTT
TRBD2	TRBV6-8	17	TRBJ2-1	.	CASSPEVTSGGSNEQFF	TGTGCCAGCAGTCCCGAGGTGACTAGCGGAGGTTCTAATGAGCAGTTCTTC
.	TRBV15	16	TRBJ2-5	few	CATSRDQGRRWAAQYF	TGTGCCACCAGCAGAGATCAGGGGCGGAGATGGGCGGCCCAGTACTTC
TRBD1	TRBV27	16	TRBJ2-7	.	CASSSLGDRGRYEQYF	TGTGCCAGCAGTTCCCTGGGGGACAGGGGGCGATACGAGCAGTACTTC
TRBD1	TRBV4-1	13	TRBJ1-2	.	CASSPRDSYGYTF	TGCGCCAGCAGCCCTCGGGACAGCTATGGCTACACCTTC
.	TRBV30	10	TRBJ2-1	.	CAWSRNEQFF	TGTGCCTGGAGTCGCAATGAGCAGTTCTTC
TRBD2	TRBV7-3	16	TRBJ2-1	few	CASSLTRRGAYNEQFF	TGTGCCAGCAGCTTAACCCGGCGGGGGGCGTACAATGAGCAGTTCTTC
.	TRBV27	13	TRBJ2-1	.	CASRPTGPIKQFF	TGTGCCAGCCGCCCTACAGGCCCCATAAAGCAGTTCTTC
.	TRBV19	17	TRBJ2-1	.	CASSIRDVPTLGGEQFF	TGTGCCAGTAGTATTCGGGACGTCCCCACGCTAGGGGGGGAGCAGTTCTTC
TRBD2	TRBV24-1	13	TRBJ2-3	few	CATRGRTTDTQYF	TGTGCCACCCGCGGGAGAACGACAGATACGCAGTATTTT
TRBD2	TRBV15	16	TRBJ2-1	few	CATSRDRERELNEQFF	TGTGCCACCAGCAGAGATCGCGAGCGGGAGCTTAATGAGCAGTTCTTC
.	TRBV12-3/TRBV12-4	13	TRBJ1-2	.	CASLLVGARGYTF	TGTGCCAGCCTTCTTGTGGGGGCGCGGGGCTACACCTTC
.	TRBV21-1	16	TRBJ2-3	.	CASSKGEQQVTDTQYF	TGTGCCAGCAGCAAAGGTGAACAGCAAGTCACAGATACGCAGTATTTT
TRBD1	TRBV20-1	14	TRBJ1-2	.	CSATVTTGGYGYTF	TGCAGTGCCACCGTTACTACAGGGGGATATGGCTACACCTTC
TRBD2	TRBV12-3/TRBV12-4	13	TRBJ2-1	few	CASSFFRGDEQFF	TGTGCCAGCAGTTTCTTTCGGGGGGATGAGCAGTTCTTC
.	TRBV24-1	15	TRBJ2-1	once	CATSDFRRGSNEQFF	TGTGCCACCAGTGATTTTCGGAGGGGGTCCAATGAGCAGTTCTTC
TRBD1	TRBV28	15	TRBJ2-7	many	CASRSWTGVIYEQYF	TGTGCCAGCCGATCCTGGACAGGGGTGATCTACGAGCAGTACTTC
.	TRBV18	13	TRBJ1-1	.	CASSPDGKSGAFF	TGTGCCAGCTCACCCGATGGGAAATCCGGAGCTTTCTTT
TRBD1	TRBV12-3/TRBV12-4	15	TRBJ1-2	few	CASSTSRDRAHGYTF	TGTGCCAGCAGTACCTCCAGAGACAGGGCCCATGGCTACACCTTC
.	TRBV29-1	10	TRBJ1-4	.	CSVLNEKLFF	TGCAGCGTTCTTAATGAAAAACTGTTTTTT
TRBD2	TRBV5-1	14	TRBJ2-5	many	CASSLGSGGETQYF	TGCGCCAGCAGCTTGGGGTCGGGAGGAGAGACCCAGTACTTC
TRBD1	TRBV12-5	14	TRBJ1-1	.	CASGRGQVNTEAFF	TGTGCTAGTGGCCGTGGACAGGTGAACACTGAAGCTTTCTTT
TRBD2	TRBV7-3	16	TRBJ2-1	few	CASSLQSGRAMNEQFF	TGTGCCAGCAGCTTACAGAGCGGGAGGGCCATGAATGAGCAGTTCTTC
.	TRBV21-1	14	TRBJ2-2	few	CASYSGRGTGELFF	TGTGCCAGCTATAGCGGGAGAGGGACCGGGGAGCTGTTTTTT
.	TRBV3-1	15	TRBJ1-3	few	CASSQELRNGNTIYF	TGTGCCAGCAGCCAAGAGCTTCGGAATGGAAACACCATATATTTT
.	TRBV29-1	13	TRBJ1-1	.	CSVADTLRNEAFF	TGCAGCGTTGCAGACACCCTAAGGAATGAAGCTTTCTTT
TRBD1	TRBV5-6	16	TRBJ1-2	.	CASSLAEGQEIYGYTF	TGTGCCAGCAGCTTGGCCGAGGGACAGGAGATCTATGGCTACACCTTC
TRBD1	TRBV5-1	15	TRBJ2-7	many	CASSLAGTGAYEQYF	TGCGCCAGCAGCTTGGCCGGGACAGGGGCCTACGAGCAGTACTTC
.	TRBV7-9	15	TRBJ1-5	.	CASSPRGSSGQPQHF	TGTGCCAGCAGCCCTAGGGGGTCATCGGGTCAGCCCCAGCATTTT
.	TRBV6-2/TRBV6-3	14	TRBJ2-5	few	CASTETSVQETQYF	TGTGCCAGCACGGAGACATCCGTCCAAGAGACCCAGTACTTC
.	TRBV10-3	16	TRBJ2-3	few	CAISVGVRGGADTQYF	TGTGCCATCAGTGTAGGGGTTAGAGGTGGCGCAGATACGCAGTATTTT
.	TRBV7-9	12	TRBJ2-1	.	CASSKTVNEQFF	TGTGCCAGCAGCAAGACTGTAAATGAGCAGTTCTTC
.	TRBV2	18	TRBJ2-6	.	CASRDAGLLLSGANVLTF	TGTGCCAGCAGAGACGCGGGACTTCTCCTCTCTGGGGCCAACGTCCTGACTTTC
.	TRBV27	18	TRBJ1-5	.	CASSLSRQTGASNQPQHF	TGTGCCAGCAGTTTATCCCGGCAGACAGGCGCTAGCAATCAGCCCCAGCATTTT
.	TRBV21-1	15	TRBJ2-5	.	CASSPGFLPLETQYF	TGTGCCAGCAGCCCAGGGTTTTTGCCTCTAGAGACCCAGTACTTC